A selection of T cell receptor beta chains follows, all from one sample in a study of shared clonotypes between healthy human individuals. TCRdb's table, derived via immunoSEQ multiplex PCR, lists solely in-frame clones and lacks some. The repertoire holds around 720,000 clones, with less than 80% as singletons. Sequencing used memory CD4+ T cells sorted from blood. The receptors were sampled from a woman aged 25 to 39 in good health. Each CDR3 is given without its conserved first and last residue. Fields, in order: V gene, J gene, clone size, CDR3 length, CDR3 protein. Clone size appears in some rows only: once, few, many, or a class for an expanded clone.

TRBV6-5	TRBJ2-2	NA	11	ASGSGNTGELF
TRBV11-2	TRBJ1-2	few	13	ASSSNRVSGYGYT
TRBV30	TRBJ2-3	NA	10	ASGGGTDTQY
TRBV4-1	TRBJ1-5	many	12	ASSRGQGDQPQH
TRBV11-2	TRBJ1-3	few	13	ASSLDGASGNTIY
TRBV19	TRBJ1-5	few	11	ASSGTEDQPQH
TRBV7-8	TRBJ2-1	NA	13	ASSRGTSGSNEQF
TRBV4-1	TRBJ2-4	NA	10	ASSQVGGLQY
TRBV11-2	TRBJ2-7	NA	10	ASSFQGGEQY
TRBV6-1	TRBJ1-5	NA	13	ASSAVVGGNQPQH
TRBV4-1	TRBJ2-4	many	13	ASSPRLTSQNIQY
TRBV5-1	TRBJ2-1	NA	12	ASSGLAAYNEQF
TRBV30	TRBJ2-3	NA	12	AWSPLLSTDTQY
TRBV28	TRBJ1-4	NA	11	ASIGGDNEKLF
TRBV28	TRBJ2-1	NA	13	ASSPATSGYNEQF
TRBV5-1	TRBJ2-3	few	12	ASSFSGSTDTQY
TRBV29-1	TRBJ2-7	NA	13	SVRGQGTGAYEQY
TRBV28	TRBJ1-2	few	14	ASSSAHYISNYGYT
TRBV28	TRBJ1-2	NA	13	ASSSRQGNSYGYT
TRBV5-1	TRBJ2-1	NA	14	ASSSSGTGSYNEQF
TRBV7-9	TRBJ2-1	NA	13	ASYFPASGSNEQF
TRBV27	TRBJ2-3	NA	13	ASSSMGFYTDTQY
TRBV5-1	TRBJ1-1	NA	12	ASSLGAENTEAF
TRBV28	TRBJ1-3	NA	13	ASRPGQGQRGTIY
TRBV6-5	TRBJ1-4	once	14	ASSYSTGGSNEKLF
TRBV7-9	TRBJ1-5	few	12	ASSLDASNQPQH
TRBV5-1	TRBJ2-1	NA	9	ASSSDGPRF
TRBV30	TRBJ2-7	NA	10	AWTAQGYEQY
TRBV6-5	TRBJ1-1	NA	12	ASSDDRENTEAF
TRBV4-1	TRBJ2-5	NA	12	ASSRPNGRETQY
TRBV5-1	TRBJ1-2	NA	13	ASSLARAGGKGYT
TRBV6-6	TRBJ2-4	NA	14	ASSPSRADGKNIQY
TRBV18	TRBJ2-7	NA	14	ASSPLWGQGIYEQY
TRBV10-2	TRBJ2-2	NA	13	ASRGVGSQNGELF
TRBV7-2	TRBJ2-3	NA	13	ASSLQGTRSDTQY
TRBV5-1	TRBJ1-1	NA	13	ASSSGDSLNTEAF
TRBV28	TRBJ2-5	NA	13	ASSPLAGAQETQY
TRBV5-1	TRBJ2-1	NA	13	ASAPTDPTYNEQF
TRBV28	TRBJ2-3	many	14	ASSLWEGTAPDTQY
TRBV5-1	TRBJ1-2	NA	10	ASSLENYGYT
TRBV6-1	TRBJ1-2	NA	12	ASEASGALGGYT
TRBV5-4	TRBJ2-5	NA	14	ASSPTPTGGTETQY